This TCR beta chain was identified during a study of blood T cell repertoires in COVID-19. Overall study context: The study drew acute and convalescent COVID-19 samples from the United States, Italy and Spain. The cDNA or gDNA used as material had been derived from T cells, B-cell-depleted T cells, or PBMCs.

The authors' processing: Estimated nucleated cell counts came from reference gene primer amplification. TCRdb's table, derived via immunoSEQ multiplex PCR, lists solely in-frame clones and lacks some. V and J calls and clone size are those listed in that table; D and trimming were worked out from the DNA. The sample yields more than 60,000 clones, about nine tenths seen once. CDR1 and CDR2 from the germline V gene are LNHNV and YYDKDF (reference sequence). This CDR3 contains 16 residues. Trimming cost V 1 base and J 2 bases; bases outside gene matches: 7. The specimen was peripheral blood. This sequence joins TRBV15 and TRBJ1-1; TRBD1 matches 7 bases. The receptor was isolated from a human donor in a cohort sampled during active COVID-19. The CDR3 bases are TGTGCCACCAGCAGAGGACAGGGTCGGGGAAACACTGAAGCTTTCTTT. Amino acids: CATSRGQGRGNTEAFF.